Listed below are T cell receptor beta chains from one sample, sequenced in a study of sequential checkpoint blockade in melanoma. Profiling relied on immunoSEQ multiplex PCR, and the TCRdb table lists in-frame clones only, not all of them. Among over 9,000 clones listed, around 79% were seen once. The sequencing here drew on CD8+ T cells sorted from blood (inferred from file names), taken from a patient given nivolumab and ipilimumab in sequence. The receptors were sampled from a human donor with melanoma. Both conserved end residues are part of each CDR3. D genes are given only for firm matches. Expanded clones get a size class; other rows say once, few or many, or leave the size out.

size,D,J,V,CDR3,DNA
NA,TRBD2,TRBJ2-1,TRBV6-6,CASSPIAGGRENEQFF,TGTGCCAGCAGTCCCATAGCGGGAGGGCGGGAGAATGAGCAGTTCTTC
NA,NA,TRBJ1-5,TRBV2,CASSSSDPRDSNQPQHF,NA
few,NA,TRBJ2-7,TRBV10-3,CASTQEGGGSIYEQYF,TGTGCCAGCACCCAAGAGGGAGGGGGATCAATCTACGAGCAGTACTTC
NA,TRBD2,TRBJ2-1,TRBV18,CASSPPLAGGRNEQFF,TGTGCCAGCTCACCCCCCCTAGCGGGGGGACGCAATGAGCAGTTCTTC
NA,NA,TRBJ2-3,TRBV7-9,CASSRAGGSADTQYF,TGTGCCAGCAGCCGAGCAGGGGGGTCCGCAGATACGCAGTATTTT
NA,TRBD1,TRBJ2-7,TRBV5-1,CASSLGTGAHEQYF,TGCGCCAGCAGCTTAGGGACAGGGGCCCACGAGCAGTACTTC
NA,NA,TRBJ1-4,TRBV7-9,CASSFGRAGEKLFF,TGTGCCAGCAGCTTCGGCAGGGCTGGAGAAAAACTGTTTTTT
NA,NA,TRBJ1-1,TRBV13,CASSLGTGEAFF,TGTGCCAGCAGCTTAGGGACAGGCGAAGCTTTCTTT
NA,TRBD2,TRBJ2-7,TRBV2,CASSVLAGESYEQYF,TGTGCCAGCAGTGTACTAGCGGGAGAATCATACGAGCAGTACTTC
NA,TRBD2,TRBJ2-2,TRBV7-6,CASSLGLAGGITGELFF,TGTGCCAGCAGCTTGGGACTAGCGGGGGGGATCACCGGGGAGCTGTTTTTT
NA,TRBD2,TRBJ2-2,TRBV9,CASSGTSGRYTGELFF,TGTGCCAGCAGCGGCACTAGCGGGAGGTACACCGGGGAGCTGTTTTTT
few,TRBD1,TRBJ1-2,TRBV27,CASSLGTGAGYTF,TGTGCCAGCAGTTTAGGGACAGGCGCTGGCTACACCTTC
NA,TRBD2,TRBJ2-7,TRBV11-3,CASSPGRDGSYEQYF,TGTGCCAGCAGCCCCGGGAGGGACGGCTCCTACGAGCAGTACTTC
NA,TRBD2,TRBJ2-2,TRBV6-5,CASSHVAGYTGELFF,TGTGCCAGCAGCCACGTAGCGGGGTACACCGGGGAGCTGTTTTTT
NA,TRBD2,TRBJ2-7,TRBV11-2,CASRSLASDYEQYF,TGTGCCAGCAGATCACTAGCGTCCGACTACGAGCAGTACTTC
NA,NA,TRBJ2-3,TRBV6-1,CASSEDAGEVDTQYF,TGTGCCAGCAGTGAAGATGCCGGGGAGGTGGATACGCAGTATTTT
few,TRBD2,TRBJ2-7,TRBV7-2,CASSLVDRGGAYEQYF,TGTGCCAGCAGCTTAGTCGATCGGGGGGGCGCCTACGAGCAGTACTTC
NA,NA,TRBJ2-2,TRBV7-9,CASSLRDTNTGELFF,TGTGCCAGCAGTCTACGGGACACCAACACCGGGGAGCTGTTTTTT
NA,NA,TRBJ2-7,TRBV6-1,CASSESSAGAYEQYF,TGTGCCAGCAGTGAATCTAGCGCGGGTGCCTACGAGCAGTACTTC
few,TRBD1,TRBJ2-7,TRBV4-1,CASSHFLGQGATYEQYF,TGCGCCAGCAGCCACTTTCTCGGACAGGGAGCCACCTACGAGCAGTACTTC
NA,NA,TRBJ1-5,TRBV10-3,CAISESGGQPQHF,TGTGCCATCAGTGAGTCAGGAGGTCAGCCCCAGCATTTT
few,NA,TRBJ1-5,TRBV4-1,CASSQDRGGDQPQHF,TGCGCCAGCAGCCAAGATCGAGGCGGTGATCAGCCCCAGCATTTT
NA,TRBD2,TRBJ2-7,TRBV5-5,CASSLGLAGFSSYEQYF,TGTGCCAGCAGCTTGGGACTAGCGGGATTCAGCTCCTACGAGCAGTACTTC
NA,NA,TRBJ1-2,TRBV2,CASNSGYYGYTF,TGTGCCAGCAATTCAGGGTATTATGGCTACACCTTC
NA,NA,TRBJ2-7,TRBV9,CASSPSVGGLEQYF,TGTGCCAGCAGCCCTAGTGTGGGGGGGCTGGAGCAGTACTTC
NA,TRBD1,TRBJ1-5,TRBV4-1,CASSQAWTGGDNQPQHF,TGCGCCAGCAGCCAAGCTTGGACAGGTGGGGACAATCAGCCCCAGCATTTT
NA,NA,TRBJ2-7,TRBV29-1,CSVGGNYEQYF,TGCAGCGTAGGCGGGAACTACGAGCAGTACTTC
NA,NA,TRBJ2-5,TRBV29-1,CSVEDKSFQETQYF,TGCAGCGTTGAAGATAAATCGTTTCAAGAGACCCAGTACTTC